A selection of T cell receptor beta chains follows, all from one sample in a study of cytomegalovirus exposure and HLA in healthy donors. Clones were read by immunoSEQ multiplex PCR, and TCRdb kept only the in-frame ones, dropping some. Of about 89,000 clones detected, over 75% appear once; the ten largest clones hold approximately 4%. Sequencing was performed on PBMCs. The source is a female donor in good health and CMV-seropositive. Each CDR3 is given with its conserved first and last residue. The D gene is left open where the match is weak. The size entry is marked missing in some rows and otherwise reads once, few, many or a size class.

j_gene | abundance | len | v_gene | d_gene | CDR3aa | CDR3nt
TRBJ2-3 | NA | 14 | TRBV19 | TRBD2 | CASSIERGTDTQYF | TGTGCCAGTAGTATAGAGCGGGGGACAGATACGCAGTATTTT
TRBJ2-7 | once | 16 | TRBV30 | TRBD1 | CAWSTPWDSQNYEQYF | TGTGCCTGGAGCACACCCTGGGACAGCCAGAACTACGAGCAGTACTTC
TRBJ1-4 | NA | 15 | TRBV5-1 | TRBD1 | CASSSQGARDEKLFF | TGCGCCAGCAGCTCGCAGGGGGCAAGAGATGAAAAACTGTTTTTT
TRBJ1-1 | NA | 15 | TRBV7-9 | TRBD1 | CASSLGLTGTTEAFF | TGTGCCAGCAGCCTGGGACTGACAGGGACCACTGAAGCTTTCTTT
TRBJ2-1 | NA | 17 | TRBV25-1 | NA | CASSGGEVTTTYNEQFF | TGTGCCAGCAGTGGAGGGGAGGTGACCACCACTTACAATGAGCAGTTCTTC
TRBJ2-6 | NA | 18 | TRBV7-9 | NA | CASSSYRDTSGGANVLTF | TGTGCCAGCAGCTCATACAGGGATACCTCTGGTGGGGCCAACGTCCTGACTTTC
TRBJ1-1 | NA | 16 | TRBV9 | TRBD1 | CASSGEGTGSDTEAFF | TGTGCCAGCAGCGGTGAGGGGACAGGGTCGGATACTGAAGCTTTCTTT
TRBJ2-7 | NA | 14 | TRBV7-9 | NA | CASSLAGGSYEQYF | TGTGCCAGCAGCTTAGCAGGCGGGTCCTACGAGCAGTACTTC
TRBJ1-1 | NA | 13 | TRBV11-2 | NA | CASSLTSWTEAFF | TGTGCCAGCAGCTTAACGAGTTGGACTGAAGCTTTCTTT
TRBJ1-2 | NA | 13 | TRBV5-6 | NA | CASSFQGRNGYTF | TGTGCCAGCAGCTTTCAAGGGAGGAATGGCTACACCTTC
TRBJ2-2 | NA | 16 | TRBV28 | TRBD1 | CASSWGTGVGTGELFF | TGTGCCAGCAGTTGGGGGACAGGGGTCGGCACCGGGGAGCTGTTTTTT
TRBJ2-7 | NA | 18 | TRBV14 | TRBD1 | CASSQDPHRDRGFHEQYF | TGTGCCAGCAGCCAAGATCCCCACCGGGACAGGGGTTTCCACGAGCAGTACTTC
TRBJ2-2 | NA | 15 | TRBV14 | NA | CASSQARLNTGELFF | TGTGCCAGCAGCCAAGCGCGGCTGAACACCGGGGAGCTGTTTTTT
TRBJ1-6 | NA | 19 | TRBV11-2 | NA | CASSLRTTGLGSELAPLHF | TGTGCCAGCAGCTTACGCACAACAGGGTTAGGGTCAGAGTTGGCACCCCTCCACTTT
TRBJ1-1 | NA | 15 | TRBV4-1 | TRBD1 | CASSRDGTGDTEAFF | TGCGCCAGCAGCCGGGACGGGACAGGGGACACTGAAGCTTTCTTT
TRBJ1-5 | NA | 13 | TRBV29-1 | TRBD1 | CSVGDRFDQPQHF | TGCAGCGTTGGGGACAGGTTTGATCAGCCCCAGCATTTT
TRBJ1-1 | NA | 13 | TRBV7-9 | NA | CASSLDGVGEAFF | TGTGCCAGCAGCTTAGACGGGGTGGGTGAAGCTTTCTTT
TRBJ2-3 | NA | 16 | TRBV28 | NA | CASNPTRGFGTDTQYF | TGTGCCAGCAACCCAACCCGGGGGTTTGGTACAGATACGCAGTATTTT